Below are 31 T cell receptor beta chains sequenced from a single sample in a study of blood T cell repertoires in COVID-19. Assay: immunoSEQ multiplex PCR; the TCRdb copy retains only in-frame clones and omits some. The table shows more than 250,000 clones, with roughly 82% occurring only once. Sequencing input: peripheral blood. These receptors came from a woman aged 45-60 years with acute or convalescent COVID-19.

The sample holds one count of this clone. The J gene is TRBJ2-3, the V gene TRBV28; 7 positions match TRBD2. CDR3 length: 13 residues. Germline V CDR1 and CDR2: MDHEN, SYDVKM. V shed 4 bases and J 6 bases; nucleotides not matched to a gene: 4. For the CDR3, the DNA is TGTGCCAGCAGTTCGACTAGCTGGGATACGCAGTATTTT. Its protein is CASSSTSWDTQYF.

This chain links TRBV24-1 with TRBJ2-1, with D maybe TRBD1 (6 bases). Deletions cut 4 bases from V and 3 bases from J, with 15 bases between. The CDR3 runs to 16 residues. Germline-derived CDR1 and CDR2 are KGHDR and SFDVKD. CDR3 in DNA: TGTGCCACCAGTGACCCCCAGGGGACACACTACAATGAGCAGTTCTTC. This sequence encodes CATSDPQGTHYNEQFF.

The V and J genes are TRBV19 and TRBJ2-5; 11 bases line up with TRBD1. Germline V gene sequence: CDR1 LNHDA, CDR2 SQIVND (reference sequence). The CDR3 consists of 15 residues. J lost 4 bases, V lost 4 bases, and 5 bases had no gene match. CDR3 sequence: CASSTGQGAGETQYF. CDR3 bases: TGTGCCAGTAGTACAGGACAGGGGGCTGGAGAGACCCAGTACTTC.

The chain has TRBV19 and TRBJ2-7; the match to TRBD2 covers 9 bases. V lost 3 bases, J lost 2 bases, and 2 bases stayed unmatched. CDR3 length equals 14 residues. Germline loops: CDR1 LNHDA, CDR2 SQIVND (reference sequence). The CDR3 sequence is CASSMGLAPYEQYF. The CDR3 nucleotides read TGTGCCAGTAGTATGGGACTAGCCCCCTACGAGCAGTACTTC.

As to this clone: Other DNA sequences in this sample translate to the same CDR3. V gene TRBV27 combines with J gene TRBJ1-1; 7 bases agree with TRBD1. J lost 5 bases, V lost 2 bases, and 8 bases had no gene match. Looked up from germline, CDR1 is MNHEY and CDR2 is SMNVEV (reference sequence). The CDR3 contains 15 residues. DNA for the CDR3: TGTGCCAGCAGTTTAGAAGGGGGCGTAGGAACTGAAGCTTTCTTT. Translating it yields CASSLEGGVGTEAFF.

V is TRBV11-2 and J is TRBJ2-7; TRBD2 matches 16 bases. The CDR3 is made up of 18 amino acids. The germline V gene has CDR1 SGHAT and CDR2 FQNNGV. The junction had 12 bases not matched to a gene; V was cut back by 4 bases and J by 6 bases. As DNA, the CDR3 is TGTGCCAGCAGCTCCCGACCAGGGACTAGCGGGAGGGCCGGCGAGCAGTACTTC. This sequence encodes CASSSRPGTSGRAGEQYF. Filled out from reference TRBV11-2 and TRBJ2-7, the complete variable domain reads EAGVAQSPRYKIIEKRQSVAFWCNPISGHATLYWYQQILGQGPKLLIQFQNNGVVDDSQLPKDRFSAERLKGVDSTLKIQPAKLEDSAVYLCASSSRPGTSGRAGEQYFGPGTRLTVT.

The J gene is TRBJ2-7, the V gene TRBV7-2, with 12 bases identical to TRBD2. With V trimmed by 5 bases and J by 2 bases, 4 bases remained unmatched. This CDR3 has 15 residues. Germline V CDR1 and CDR2: SGHTA, FQGNSA. This CDR3 reads CASSARTSGTYEQYF. The CDR3, as DNA: TGTGCCAGCAGCGCGCGGACTAGCGGGACCTACGAGCAGTACTTC.

The chain couples TRBV9 to TRBJ2-3; D may be TRBD1 (7 bases). The CDR3 is made up of 16 amino acids. V lost 4 bases and J 4 bases, leaving 19 bases between the germline ends. The germline V gene has CDR1 SGDLS and CDR2 YYNGEE. DNA of the CDR3: TGTGCCAGCAGCCCACGGTGGCAGGGGGGCGCAGATACGCAGTATTTT. Its translation is CASSPRWQGGADTQYF.

The V gene is TRBV18, the J gene TRBJ2-7; 11 nucleotides agree with TRBD2. The V and J ends lost 3 bases and 5 bases, in that order; junction bases with no gene match: 6. The CDR3 extends over 15 amino acids. Germline values: CDR1 KGHSH, CDR2 LQKENI. The CDR3 nucleotides are TGTGCCAGCTCACCGGCTAGCGGGAGGAATGACGAGCAGTACTTC. Amino acid sequence: CASSPASGRNDEQYF.

V is TRBV10-1 and J is TRBJ2-7; 8 nucleotides agree with TRBD2. Germline CDR1 is WNHNN and CDR2 is SYGVQD (reference sequence). This CDR3 contains 17 residues. The junction had 12 bases not matched to a gene; V was cut back by 3 bases and J by 2 bases. The CDR3 loop is CASSEGRVTSGAYEQYF. In DNA, the CDR3 is TGCGCCAGCAGTGAAGGGAGAGTAACTAGCGGAGCCTACGAGCAGTACTTC.

This clone was counted between two and nine times. The chain uses TRBV7-2 and TRBJ2-1; TRBD2 matches at 7 bases. The CDR3 is 15 amino acids. Germline V gene sequence: CDR1 SGHTA, CDR2 FQGNSA. J was trimmed by 0 bases and V by 5 bases; bases with no gene match: 4. CDR3: CASSASGFSYNEQFF. The DNA of the CDR3 is TGTGCCAGCAGCGCTAGCGGATTCTCCTACAATGAGCAGTTCTTC.

The chain employs TRBV9 and TRBJ1-4; 10 bases line up with TRBD1. CDR1 is SGDLS, CDR2 YYNGEE, per germline. J lost 3 bases, V lost 0 bases, and 5 bases had no gene match. The CDR3 is 17 residues long. The CDR3 sequence is CASSVGGTGVANEKLFF. The CDR3 DNA is TGTGCCAGCAGCGTAGGAGGGACAGGGGTGGCTAATGAAAAACTGTTTTTT.

The genes are TRBV27 and TRBJ1-2; 7 bases align to TRBD1. CDR3 size: 13 residues. Germline V CDR1 and CDR2: MNHEY, SMNVEV (reference sequence). V was clipped by 5 bases and J by 6 bases; unmatched bases: 6. CDR3 sequence: CASSPPDRDGYTF. The CDR3 region has the DNA TGTGCCAGCAGTCCCCCCGACAGGGATGGCTACACCTTC.

The V call is TRBV28, the J call TRBJ1-1; D is possibly TRBD1 (5 bases). Trimming removed 7 bases from V and 2 bases from J, with 17 bases in between. The CDR3 extends over 15 amino acids. Germline CDR1 and CDR2: MDHEN and SYDVKM. The CDR3 loop is CASITNAGLNTEAFF. CDR3 sequence (DNA): TGTGCCAGCATTACAAATGCAGGGTTAAACACTGAAGCTTTCTTT.

Points on this clone: Other DNA variants within this sample encode the same CDR3. CDR3 in amino acids: CASSLGTSGYNEQFF. DNA of the CDR3: TGTGCCAGCAGCCTTGGGACTAGCGGCTACAATGAGCAGTTCTTC. The chain has TRBV7-3 and TRBJ2-1, with 11 bases matching TRBD2. V shed 5 bases and J 3 bases; nucleotides not matched to a gene: 3. The CDR3 covers 15 residues. Germline V gene lookup returns CDR1 SGHTA and CDR2 FQGTGA.

The genes are TRBV24-1 and TRBJ2-2, with 10 bases fitting TRBD2. This CDR3 is built from 18 residues. Trimming removed 4 bases from V and 4 bases from J; junction bases left unmatched: 11. Germline CDR1 KGHDR, CDR2 SFDVKD. CDR3 DNA: TGTGCCACCAGTGAGCCTGCCTGGCTAGCGGGAGCCACCGGGGAGCTGTTTTTT. It codes for CATSEPAWLAGATGELFF.

The chain joins TRBV5-1 to TRBJ2-2; 8 positions match TRBD1. The CDR3 is 15 amino acids. Germline CDR1 SGHRS, CDR2 YFSETQ. J was trimmed by 3 bases and V by 4 bases; bases with no gene match: 5. The CDR3 region has the DNA TGCGCCAGCAGCAGACAGGGGATGGACACCGGGGAGCTGTTTTTT. Its translation: CASSRQGMDTGELFF.

The rearrangement uses TRBV5-1 and TRBJ2-1, with no clear D. Germline V gene sequence: CDR1 SGHRS, CDR2 YFSETQ. The CDR3 covers 12 residues. The V end lost 3 bases, the J end lost 10 bases, and 11 bases lay between the germline ends. The CDR3 DNA sequence: TGCGCCAGCAGCTCCTTCTACGAGGAGCAGTTCTTC. Amino acid sequence: CASSSFYEEQFF.

The chain carries TRBV18 and TRBJ2-7, with 7 bases that match TRBD1. The CDR3 has 16 amino acids. V was pared by 0 bases and J by 1 base, with 6 bases of the junction left unmatched. Germline assignment: CDR1 KGHSH and CDR2 LQKENI. Here the CDR3 reads CASSPPSRGKSYEQYF. The CDR3 nucleotides read TGTGCCAGCTCACCACCATCCAGGGGGAAGTCCTACGAGCAGTACTTC. Supplemented by reference TRBV18 and TRBJ2-7, the full variable domain reads NAGVMQNPRHLVRRRGQEARLRCSPMKGHSHVYWYRQLPEEGLKFMVYLQKENIIDESGMPKERFSAEFPKEGPSILRIQQVVRGDSAAYFCASSPPSRGKSYEQYFGPGTRLTVT.

This chain links TRBV19 with TRBJ1-5, with TRBD1 identical over 12 bases. CDR1 LNHDA and CDR2 SQIVND come from the germline V gene (reference sequence). V dropped 5 bases and J dropped 6; count of bases not matched to a gene: 5. The CDR3 loop spans 15 amino acids. The CDR3 region is CASSPGTGGSQPQHF. CDR3 bases: TGTGCCAGTAGTCCGGGGACAGGGGGCAGTCAGCCCCAGCATTTT.

This clone was recorded a few times. The V gene is TRBV5-1, the J gene TRBJ2-1; 14 bases are shared with TRBD2. The CDR3 runs to 18 residues. The germline gives CDR1 SGHRS, CDR2 YFSETQ. V was clipped by 0 bases and J by 0 bases; unmatched bases: 2. CDR3 nucleotide sequence: TGCGCCAGCAGCTTGGTCGGGACTAGCGGGAGCTCCTACAATGAGCAGTTCTTC. It is translated as CASSLVGTSGSSYNEQFF.

Remarks on this clone: Other nucleotide sequences from this sample produce the same CDR3. V gene TRBV19 combines with J gene TRBJ1-2; D is perhaps TRBD1 (6 bases). Trimming left V 4 bases short and J 2 bases short, with 8 bases between. The germline gives CDR1 LNHDA, CDR2 SQIVND (reference sequence). This CDR3 contains 13 residues. CDR3: CASSRDRNYGYTF. DNA of the CDR3: TGTGCCAGTAGTAGAGACAGGAACTATGGCTACACCTTC.

This chain connects TRBV27 to TRBJ2-1, with 8 bases identical to TRBD2. The CDR3 consists of 16 residues. From germline, CDR1 is MNHEY and CDR2 SMNVEV (reference sequence). Trimming at V came to 1 base and at J to 8 bases, leaving 10 bases not matched to a gene. In nucleotides, the CDR3 is TGTGCCAGCAGTTTATATCGACCTCGGGGGGGCGATGAGCAGTTCTTC. Translating it yields CASSLYRPRGGDEQFF.

V gene TRBV9 combines with J gene TRBJ2-2; tentative D call: TRBD1 (5 bases). The germline V gene encodes CDR1 SGDLS and CDR2 YYNGEE. The CDR3 extends over 13 amino acids. The V and J ends lost 0 bases and 10 bases respectively, with 10 bases between them. The CDR3 nucleotides read TGTGCCAGCAGCGTAGAGGGGCCGCAGGAGCTGTTTTTT. The encoded protein is CASSVEGPQELFF.

This clone showed up just once. This chain joins TRBV2 and TRBJ1-5, with 7 bases that match TRBD1. The CDR3 consists of 15 residues. The germline V gene encodes CDR1 SNHLY and CDR2 FYNNEI. V trimming: 6 bases; J trimming: 3 bases; junction bases outside the gene matches: 8. The CDR3: CASSRERGHNQPQHF. The CDR3 DNA reads TGTGCCAGCAGCCGGGAAAGGGGGCACAATCAGCCCCAGCATTTT.

This chain connects TRBV28 to TRBJ2-4, with 7 bases that match TRBD2. The trim removed 3 bases at V and 7 bases at J, leaving 6 bases unmatched. This CDR3 has 14 residues. The germline gives CDR1 MDHEN, CDR2 SYDVKM. The CDR3 sequence is CASSFARGGNIQYF. The CDR3, as DNA: TGTGCCAGCAGTTTTGCGAGGGGAGGGAACATTCAGTACTTC.

V is TRBV6-1 and J is TRBJ2-3; D gene unclear. This CDR3 has 14 amino acids. CDR1 and CDR2 (germline): MNHNS, SASEGT. V lost 3 bases and J lost 7, with 14 bases in between. This CDR3 reads CASSEVVVPYTQYF. DNA of the CDR3: TGTGCCAGCAGTGAGGTAGTTGTCCCGTATACGCAGTATTTT.

This rearrangement joins TRBV6-5 to TRBJ1-1, with a tentative D call TRBD1 (5 bases). Germline CDR1 is MNHEY and CDR2 is SVGAGI. This CDR3 region has 12 residues. V was trimmed by 6 bases and J by 0 bases, leaving 5 bases between them. DNA of the CDR3: TGTGCCAGCAGACAGGTGAACACTGAAGCTTTCTTT. Its translation is CASRQVNTEAFF.

The chain uses TRBV29-1 and TRBJ2-5, with TRBD2 matching over 9 bases. In germline, CDR1 is SQVTM, CDR2 ANQGSEA. With 3 bases clipped from V and 4 bases from J, the junction kept 6 bases outside the gene matches. The CDR3 contains 14 residues. The CDR3 DNA reads as TGCAGCGTTGAGCGTAGCGGGAGAGGAGAGACCCAGTACTTC. Its translation is CSVERSGRGETQYF.

The chain carries TRBV21-1 and TRBJ2-7; the table's D call of TRBD2 was not tested on the DNA. TRBV21-1 is a documented pseudogene. The CDR3 length is 16 residues. The CDR3 DNA sequence: TGTGCCAGCAGCAAAGTGGAGAGCCAACTATTATACGAGCAGTACTTC. Residues: CASSKVESQLLYEQYF.

The J gene is TRBJ1-1, the V gene TRBV28; a possible D gene is TRBD1 (6 bases). This CDR3 is built from 14 residues. The ends were cut back, 6 bases at V and 0 bases at J, with 11 bases in the middle. Germline V gene lookup returns CDR1 MDHEN and CDR2 SYDVKM. The CDR3 DNA sequence: TGTGCCAGCAGAGCCGGACAGATGAACACTGAAGCTTTCTTT. Translating it yields CASRAGQMNTEAFF.